These T cell receptor beta chains were read from a single sample in a study of blood T cell repertoires in COVID-19. Clones were read by immunoSEQ multiplex PCR, and TCRdb kept only the in-frame ones, dropping some. The table has some 280,000 clones, roughly 88% seen once; the top ten hold approximately 3%. Sequences were obtained from peripheral blood. The receptor source for this set is a young woman with active or convalescent COVID-19. Both conserved end residues are part of each CDR3. Each record gives: V gene, D gene, J gene, CDR3 protein. D genes are given only for firm matches.

TRBV4-2	TRBD2	TRBJ2-4	CASSQEPRGVSGGAKNIQYF
TRBV12-3/TRBV12-4	.	TRBJ2-5	CASSLTRRETQYF
TRBV6-5	.	TRBJ1-2	CASGRARAAGYTF
TRBV7-5	.	TRBJ2-1	CARRGGPTYEQFF
TRBV6-4	TRBD2	TRBJ2-5	CATTPKRGRDQETQYF
TRBV12-3/TRBV12-4	TRBD1	TRBJ1-5	CASSLLRGQPQHF
TRBV6-5	.	TRBJ1-6	CASRPPGPRGSPLHF
TRBV28	TRBD1	TRBJ1-1	CASNPTGGALNTEAFF
TRBV7-6	.	TRBJ2-2	CASSLPTPGPRAGVDTGELFF
TRBV6-5	.	TRBJ1-1	CASTVKKMNTEAFF
TRBV9	TRBD2	TRBJ2-1	CASSSRASGGNEQFF
TRBV6-6	.	TRBJ2-3	CASSYSTATDTQYF
TRBV11-1	TRBD1	TRBJ1-2	CASSPRTGLAYGYTF
TRBV7-3	.	TRBJ2-1	CASSPRSGQSNEQFF
TRBV12-2	.	TRBJ1-1	CASRGALNTEAFF
TRBV19	TRBD1	TRBJ2-7	CASSKKGQTYPTYEQYF
TRBV6-5	TRBD1	TRBJ2-7	CASSYSGGQGYEQYF
TRBV28	.	TRBJ2-7	CASSFNKGGTPYEQYF
TRBV18	.	TRBJ1-4	CASARWGLNEKLFF
TRBV19	TRBD1	TRBJ2-1	CASSTGQGADGEQFF
TRBV6-2/TRBV6-3	TRBD1	TRBJ2-1	CASSMLTGAHGFYNEQFF
TRBV5-5	TRBD2	TRBJ2-1	CASSWGTSGIRGIEQFF
TRBV7-6	TRBD1	TRBJ2-2	CASSLEGGRFLNTGELFF
TRBV30	.	TRBJ1-1	CAWGGSSTGTKPTTEAFF
TRBV4-3	.	TRBJ2-7	CASSWREGSYEQYF
TRBV6-2/TRBV6-3	.	TRBJ1-2	CASSSSTAHYGYTF
TRBV27	.	TRBJ1-2	CASSNRGFDGYTF
TRBV19	.	TRBJ1-1	CASSMDRRTEAFF
TRBV18	.	TRBJ1-1	CASSPGGNTEAFF
TRBV30	TRBD1	TRBJ2-3	CAWSKGGGSTDTQYF
TRBV2	.	TRBJ2-3	CASSPRTIETEYF
TRBV27	.	TRBJ1-4	CASSLGGRGNEKLFF
TRBV19	TRBD1	TRBJ2-2	CASSIGTGTGTGELFF
TRBV5-1	.	TRBJ1-4	CASSLGIRGEKLFF
TRBV6-5	.	TRBJ1-1	CASSLNPGDTEAFF